Listed below are T cell receptor beta chains from one sample, sequenced in a study of CD8+CD57+ T cells in acquired aplastic anemia. In TCRdb, the reads were re-called with MiXCR into one record per CDR3 protein. This table holds 200,000 or so distinct CDR3 sequences, about three fifths found once. The source material was sorted CD4+, CD8+, or CD8+CD57+ T cells (not recorded which) from PBMCs. The receptors here all came from a human donor with severe aplastic anemia or a healthy control (not recorded which). The conserved cysteine and the conserved F or W are not part of the CDR3 here.

v_call cdr3_aa
TRBV2 ASSVRDYEQY
TRBV19 ASSITGSSYEQY
TRBV29-1 SVDRGGYGYT
TRBV20-1 SAIEGKSPLH
TRBV5-8 ASSPRWLNYGYT
TRBV2 AIIARGGPYEQY
TRBV7-2 ASSATRDTQY
TRBV6-6 ASRKQKNSYEQY
TRBV19 ASSIPAGGLYEQY
TRBV7-9 ASSFGGTDTQY
TRBV9 ASSPSDEGGSYEQY